A single sample gave rise to the 13 T cell receptor beta chains below, sequenced in a study of preoperative IRX-2 immunotherapy in early breast cancer. Sequencing used immunoSEQ multiplex PCR; TCRdb keeps in-frame clones, though not all of them. The sample contains some 59,000 clones, roughly 94% of which appear only once. Treatment given: preoperative locoregional IRX-2 cytokine immunotherapy. The specimen was taken from a patient treated with IRX-2 immunotherapy. The source of these receptors is a human donor with breast cancer.

The V call is TRBV7-3, the J call TRBJ2-1, with 7 bases aligning to TRBD2. V lost 5 bases to trimming and J lost 12 bases; unmatched junction nucleotides: 10. Germline V gene data show CDR1 as SGHTA and CDR2 as FQGTGA. This CDR3 has 13 residues. This CDR3 reads CASSQTRLAGQFF. The CDR3 DNA sequence: TGTGCCAGCAGCCAAACTCGACTAGCCGGGCAGTTCTTC. Full variable domain (missing parts from reference TRBV7-3 and TRBJ2-1): GAGVSQTPSNKVTEKGKYVELRCDPISGHTALYWYRQSLGQGPEFLIYFQGTGAADDSGLPNDRFFAVRPEGSVSTLKIQRTERGDSAVYLCASSQTRLAGQFFGPGTRLTVL.

This clone was detected only once. The CDR3 spells CASSLTSRGTGNNEQFF. In DNA form, the CDR3 reads TGTGCCAGCAGCTTAACTAGTCGAGGGACAGGGAACAATGAGCAGTTCTTC. The chain recombines TRBV7-3 with TRBJ2-1, with TRBD1 matching 9 bases. CDR3 length equals 17 residues. Germline trimming cut 0 bases from V and 5 bases from J; bases unmatched to any gene: 8. Germline V gives CDR1 SGHTA, CDR2 FQGTGA.

This clone was counted between two and nine times. The chain recombines TRBV7-9 with TRBJ2-2; 12 bases align to TRBD2. Germline lookup yields CDR1 SEHNR and CDR2 FQNEAQ (reference sequence). V trimming: 7 bases; J trimming: 8 bases; junction bases outside the gene matches: 5. The CDR3 is 14 amino acids. The CDR3 region has the DNA TGTGCCAGCAATCTAGCGGGAGGGTCTGGGGAGCTGTTTTTT. Residues: CASNLAGGSGELFF.

The CDR3 loop is CASSWTGAGEKLFF. The CDR3, as DNA: TGTGCCAGCAGCTGGACAGGGGCTGGGGAAAAACTGTTTTTT. The rearrangement links TRBV7-6 to TRBJ1-4; 9 bases are shared with TRBD1. CDR3 size: 14 residues. The V gene's germline CDR1 is SGHVS and CDR2 FNYEAQ. Trimming removed 4 bases from V and 8 bases from J; junction bases left unmatched: 5.

The V and J genes are TRBV20-1 and TRBJ1-2; D call uncertain. Trimming shortened V by 6 bases and J by 4 bases, and 9 bases separated the two germline ends. The CDR3 has 11 amino acids. CDR1 and CDR2 from the germline V gene are DFQATT and SNEGSKA (reference sequence). CDR3 bases: TGCAGTGCCCAGCCGGGCTATGGCTACACCTTC. This sequence encodes CSAQPGYGYTF.

The CDR3 sequence: CASSLSRQNYGYTF. DNA for the CDR3: TGTGCCAGCAGCTTATCTAGGCAGAACTATGGCTACACCTTC. The V and J genes are TRBV11-1 and TRBJ1-2, with D unclear. Trimming took 2 bases from V and 2 from J, leaving 9 bases between them. Germline values: CDR1 SGHAT, CDR2 FQDESV (reference sequence). There are 14 residues in the CDR3.

The chain couples TRBV7-2 to TRBJ2-7; D unclear. Germline CDR1 reads SGHTA; CDR2 reads FQGNSA. The CDR3 spans 12 residues. V gave up 1 base and J gave up 10 bases, with 11 bases separating them. The CDR3 spells CASSLGSFRQYF. In nucleotides, the CDR3 is TGTGCCAGCAGCTTAGGATCTTTCCGACAGTACTTC.

The chain is built from TRBV29-1 and TRBJ1-1; possible D gene TRBD1, 5 bases. V lost 2 bases to trimming and J lost 4 bases, with 14 bases between them. From germline, CDR1 is SQVTM and CDR2 ANQGSEA. The CDR3 extends over 14 amino acids. The CDR3 DNA is TGCAGCGTTGAAAGAGAGGGGCTGGGCACTGAAGCTTTCTTT. Protein product: CSVEREGLGTEAFF.

The J gene is TRBJ1-1, the V gene TRBV7-3, with unresolved D. Germline CDR1 reads SGHTA; CDR2 reads FQGTGA. V gave up 2 bases and J gave up 1 base, with 11 bases separating them. The CDR3 extends over 15 amino acids. Here the CDR3 reads CASSLLPAGNTEAFF. The CDR3 DNA is TGTGCCAGCAGCTTATTGCCAGCCGGGAACACTGAAGCTTTCTTT.

The chain links TRBV27 to TRBJ1-2; 8 bases match TRBD1. J lost 7 bases, V lost 2 bases, and 3 bases had no gene match. Germline V gene data show CDR1 as MNHEY and CDR2 as SMNVEV (reference sequence). The CDR3 length is 13 residues. For the CDR3, the DNA is TGTGCCAGCAGTTTAATGACAGGGGTTGGCTACACCTTC. Translated: CASSLMTGVGYTF.

The V gene is TRBV25-1, the J gene TRBJ1-4; D remains ambiguous. Germline V gives CDR1 MGHDK, CDR2 SYGVNS. The V and J ends lost 10 bases and 1 base respectively, with 7 bases between them. This CDR3 has 12 amino acids. The CDR3 region is CATQETNEKLFF. DNA for the CDR3: TGTGCCACCCAGGAAACTAATGAAAAACTGTTTTTT.

This clone has only one observation. The chain has TRBV27 and TRBJ1-3, with D hard to call. CDR1 MNHEY and CDR2 SMNVEV come from the germline V gene (reference sequence). The CDR3 extends over 13 amino acids. The ends were cut back, 5 bases at V and 10 bases at J, with 15 bases in the middle. DNA of the CDR3: TGTGCCAGCAGTCCCCGTGGAGCAGGAACCATATATTTT. Protein sequence: CASSPRGAGTIYF.

This chain joins TRBV2 and TRBJ2-7, with D unclear. Germline CDR1 and CDR2: SNHLY and FYNNEI. CDR3 size: 15 residues. V lost 0 bases and J 5 bases, leaving 14 bases between the germline ends. CDR3 protein: CASSEALSRVNEQYF. The DNA for the CDR3 is TGTGCCAGCAGTGAAGCGCTGTCCCGGGTCAACGAGCAGTACTTC.